Listed below are T cell receptor beta chains from one sample, sequenced in a study of shared clonotypes between healthy human individuals. The table came from immunoSEQ multiplex PCR; TCRdb's copy has only in-frame clones and leaves some out. The sample records about 2.4 million clones, more than 80% being singletons. The sequenced material came from naive CD4+ T cells sorted from blood. These receptors came from a man aged 18 to 30 in good health. The CDR3 runs from the conserved cysteine through the conserved F or W. D genes are given only for firm matches. Size tells how often a clone was seen (once, few, many) or the class of an expanded clone, and some rows leave it out.

J | size | V | length | D | CDR3 | DNA
TRBJ2-5 | . | TRBV2 | 14 | TRBD2 | CASGGASGGETQYF | TGTGCCAGCGGAGGAGCTAGCGGGGGGGAGACCCAGTACTTC
TRBJ1-4 | . | TRBV30 | 14 | . | CAWRRGTGNEKLFF | TGTGCCTGGAGGCGAGGCACGGGAAATGAAAAACTGTTTTTT
TRBJ2-5 | . | TRBV4-2 | 15 | TRBD2 | CASSLGLAGGETQYF | TGTGCCAGCAGCCTCGGACTAGCGGGGGGAGAGACCCAGTACTTC
TRBJ1-2 | . | TRBV15 | 15 | . | CATSREASGVYGYTF | TGTGCCACCAGCAGAGAGGCGTCTGGGGTCTATGGCTACACCTTC
TRBJ2-5 | . | TRBV5-1 | 14 | . | CASSSSGAGETQYF | TGCGCCAGCAGCTCCTCGGGGGCTGGGGAGACCCAGTACTTC
TRBJ1-1 | few | TRBV7-3 | 14 | . | CASSPYPANTEAFF | TGTGCCAGCAGTCCCTATCCGGCGAACACTGAAGCTTTCTTT
TRBJ1-2 | . | TRBV19 | 15 | TRBD1 | CASSGIDREAVGYTF | TGTGCCAGTAGTGGAATCGACAGGGAAGCGGTCGGCTACACCTTC
TRBJ1-1 | . | TRBV5-1 | 14 | . | CASSFNVRNTEAFF | TGCGCCAGCAGCTTCAACGTGAGGAACACTGAAGCTTTCTTT
TRBJ1-1 | . | TRBV5-1 | 14 | . | CASSSPGTGTRAFF | TGCGCCAGCAGCTCCCCCGGCACAGGGACCAGAGCTTTCTTT
TRBJ1-3 | . | TRBV9 | 15 | . | CASSPTYNSGNTIYF | TGTGCCAGCAGCCCTACATATAACTCTGGAAACACCATATATTTT
TRBJ1-5 | . | TRBV19 | 16 | . | CASSRSGGAGSQPQHF | TGTGCCAGTAGCCGATCCGGGGGGGCGGGGAGTCAGCCCCAGCATTTT
TRBJ2-2 | . | TRBV9 | 12 | . | CASSAFLGELFF | TGTGCCAGCAGCGCGTTTCTAGGGGAGCTGTTTTTT
TRBJ1-1 | . | TRBV7-9 | 16 | . | CASSLAPFGGRTEAFF | TGTGCCAGCAGCTTAGCGCCTTTTGGGGGGCGGACTGAAGCTTTCTTT
TRBJ2-5 | . | TRBV18 | 14 | . | CASSPLDTQETQYF | TGTGCCAGCTCACCGTTGGACACACAAGAGACCCAGTACTTC
TRBJ1-4 | once | TRBV18 | 14 | . | CASSTGTTNEKLFF | TGTGCCAGCTCAACGGGCACAACTAATGAAAAACTGTTTTTT
TRBJ2-1 | . | TRBV18 | 14 | . | CASSSPDRYNEQFF | TGTGCCAGCTCGTCACCTGACAGATACAATGAGCAGTTCTTC
TRBJ1-1 | . | TRBV7-9 | 14 | . | CASSFAGMNTEAFF | TGTGCCAGCAGTTTCGCGGGGATGAACACTGAAGCTTTCTTT
TRBJ2-2 | . | TRBV30 | 12 | TRBD1 | CAWRGQAGELFF | TGTGCCTGGAGGGGACAGGCCGGGGAGCTGTTTTTT
TRBJ1-4 | . | TRBV4-1 | 16 | . | CASSQGDSRPNEKLFF | TGCGCCAGCAGCCAAGGCGACTCCAGGCCTAATGAAAAACTGTTTTTT
TRBJ1-3 | . | TRBV11-2 | 17 | . | CASSLGGFLRAGNTIYF | TGTGCCAGCAGCTTGGGCGGGTTTCTTCGGGCAGGAAACACCATATATTTT
TRBJ1-3 | . | TRBV9 | 16 | . | CASSVELSRSGNTIYF | TGTGCCAGCAGCGTAGAGCTGAGCCGCTCTGGAAACACCATATATTTT
TRBJ2-6 | . | TRBV9 | 17 | . | CASSVDAGRSGANVLTF | TGTGCCAGCAGCGTAGATGCAGGGCGCTCTGGGGCCAACGTCCTGACTTTC
TRBJ1-6 | . | TRBV7-8 | 16 | . | CASSPTVGPYNSPLHF | TGTGCCAGCAGCCCTACAGTAGGGCCCTATAATTCACCCCTCCACTTT
TRBJ2-2 | . | TRBV7-9 | 18 | . | CASSPQRAGNSNTGELFF | TGTGCCAGCAGCCCCCAGAGAGCGGGTAATTCGAACACCGGGGAGCTGTTTTTT
TRBJ1-5 | once | TRBV7-2 | 14 | . | CASSLDGSNQPQHF | TGTGCCAGCAGCTTGGACGGCAGCAATCAGCCCCAGCATTTT
TRBJ2-6 | . | TRBV19 | 16 | . | CASSMSSVSGANVLTF | TGTGCCAGTAGTATGTCGAGCGTCTCTGGGGCCAACGTCCTGACTTTC
TRBJ1-2 | . | TRBV5-4 | 13 | . | CASSLVGADGYTF | TGTGCCAGCAGCTTGGTGGGGGCGGACGGCTACACCTTC
TRBJ1-2 | few | TRBV30 | 11 | . | CAWSSRGGYTF | TGTGCCTGGAGCTCCAGGGGAGGCTACACCTTC
TRBJ2-7 | . | TRBV18 | 14 | TRBD1 | CASSPPGQGYEQYF | TGTGCCAGCTCACCACCAGGACAGGGCTACGAGCAGTACTTC
TRBJ2-1 | . | TRBV6-5 | 13 | . | CASLSNGLNEQFF | TGTGCCAGCTTAAGCAACGGCCTCAATGAGCAGTTCTTC
TRBJ2-5 | . | TRBV21-1 | 14 | . | CASSKARPQETQYF | TGTGCCAGCAGCAAAGCTAGACCACAAGAGACCCAGTACTTC
TRBJ1-4 | . | TRBV6-1 | 15 | . | CASSANRATNEKLFF | TGTGCCAGCAGTGCCAACAGGGCCACTAATGAAAAACTGTTTTTT
TRBJ2-3 | . | TRBV29-1 | 17 | . | CSVVPLRGGGGTDTQYF | TGCAGCGTTGTCCCTCTGCGAGGGGGAGGAGGCACAGATACGCAGTATTTT